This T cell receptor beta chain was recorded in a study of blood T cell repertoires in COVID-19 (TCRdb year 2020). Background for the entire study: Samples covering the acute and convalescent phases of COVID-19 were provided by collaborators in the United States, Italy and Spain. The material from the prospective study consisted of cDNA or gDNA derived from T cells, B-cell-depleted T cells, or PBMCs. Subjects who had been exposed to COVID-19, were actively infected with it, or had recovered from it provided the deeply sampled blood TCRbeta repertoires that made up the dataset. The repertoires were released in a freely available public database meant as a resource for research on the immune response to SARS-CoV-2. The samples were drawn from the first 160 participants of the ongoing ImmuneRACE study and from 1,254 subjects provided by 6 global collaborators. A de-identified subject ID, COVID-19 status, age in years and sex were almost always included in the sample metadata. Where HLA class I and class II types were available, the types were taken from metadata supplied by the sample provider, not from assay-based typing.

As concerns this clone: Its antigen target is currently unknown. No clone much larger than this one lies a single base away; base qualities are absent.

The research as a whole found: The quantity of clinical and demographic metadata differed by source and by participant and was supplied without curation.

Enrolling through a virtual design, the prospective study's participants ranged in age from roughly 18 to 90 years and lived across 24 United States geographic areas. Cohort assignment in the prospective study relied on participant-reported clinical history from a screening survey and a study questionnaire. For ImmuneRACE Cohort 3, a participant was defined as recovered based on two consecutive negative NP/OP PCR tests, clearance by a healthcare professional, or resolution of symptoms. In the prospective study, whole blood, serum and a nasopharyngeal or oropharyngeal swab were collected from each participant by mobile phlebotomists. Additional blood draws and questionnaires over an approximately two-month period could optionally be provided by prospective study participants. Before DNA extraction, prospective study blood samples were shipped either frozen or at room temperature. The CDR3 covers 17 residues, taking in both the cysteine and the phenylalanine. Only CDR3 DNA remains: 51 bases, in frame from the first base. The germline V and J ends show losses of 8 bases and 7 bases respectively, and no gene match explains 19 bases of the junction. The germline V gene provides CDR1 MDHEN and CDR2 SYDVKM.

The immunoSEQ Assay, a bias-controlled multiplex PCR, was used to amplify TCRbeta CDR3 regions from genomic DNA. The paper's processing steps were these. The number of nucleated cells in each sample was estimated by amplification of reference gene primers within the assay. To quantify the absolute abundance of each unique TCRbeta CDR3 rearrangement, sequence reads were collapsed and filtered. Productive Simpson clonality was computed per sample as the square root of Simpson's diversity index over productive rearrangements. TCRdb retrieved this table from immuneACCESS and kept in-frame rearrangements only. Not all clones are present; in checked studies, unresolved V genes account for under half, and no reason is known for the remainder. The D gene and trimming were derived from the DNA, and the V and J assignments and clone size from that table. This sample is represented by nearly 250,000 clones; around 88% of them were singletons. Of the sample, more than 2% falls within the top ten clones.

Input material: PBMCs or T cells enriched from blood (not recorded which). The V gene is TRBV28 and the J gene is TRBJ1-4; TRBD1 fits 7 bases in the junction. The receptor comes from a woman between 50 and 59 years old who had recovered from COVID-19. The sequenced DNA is TGTGCCAGCCTTTCCCTGAGGACAGGACGAATAGGTGAAAAACTGTTTTTT. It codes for CASLSLRTGRIGEKLFF.